A single sample is the source of the 22 T cell receptor beta chains below, sequenced in a study of T cells expressing NK-cell markers. TCRdb reworked the 5' RACE reads into one entry per CDR3 protein, no DNA. This sample's table has about 460,000 distinct CDR3 sequences. Sequencing input: blood T cells: a sorted CD56 or NKG2C T cell subset, CD4+ or CD8+ T cells, or bulk PBMC T cells (not recorded which). Receptors originate from a woman aged 45-65 years in good health.

CDR3 region: CASSLLSGDGADTQYF. The J gene is TRBJ2-3, the V gene TRBV5-6; TCRdb's D gene call, TRBD2, goes unchecked for lack of DNA. Germline lookup yields CDR1 SGHDT and CDR2 YYEEEE. The CDR3 sequence is 16 residues long.

The CDR3 reads CASSLEPRNTQYF. The chain recombines TRBV5-5 with TRBJ2-3. The CDR3 extends over 13 amino acids. CDR1 SGHKS and CDR2 YYEKEE come from the germline V gene (reference sequence).

The chain is built from TRBV24-1 and TRBJ1-1; without DNA, the TCRdb call of TRBD1 cannot be checked. The CDR3 totals 16 residues. In germline, CDR1 is KGHDR, CDR2 SFDVKD. CDR3 protein: CATSDLRGGQTPEAFF.

The V and J genes are TRBV4-1 and TRBJ1-3. CDR1 MGHRA and CDR2 YSYEKL come from the germline V gene. This CDR3 comprises 15 residues. This CDR3 reads CASSQDGGIGNTIYF.

This rearrangement joins TRBV5-1 to TRBJ1-1. CDR3 size: 12 residues. The germline CDR1 and CDR2 sequences are SGHRS and YFSETQ. CDR3 in amino acids: CASSPHTDEAFF.

The chain uses TRBV5-6 and TRBJ1-1; TCRdb lists TRBD1, though no DNA is available to test this call. Looked up from germline, CDR1 is SGHDT and CDR2 is YYEEEE. The CDR3 is made up of 16 amino acids. This chain's CDR3 is CASSLVGGGKDTEAFF.

The chain has TRBV12-3 or TRBV12-4 and TRBJ2-3; TCRdb returns TRBD1, unconfirmable since there is no DNA. This CDR3 contains 13 residues. CDR3 in amino acids: CASRQGLTDTQYF.

J is TRBJ2-2 and V is TRBV24-1; the TRBD2 assignment by TCRdb is unverifiable without DNA. The CDR3 extends over 14 amino acids. Germline V CDR1 and CDR2: KGHDR, SFDVKD. The CDR3 spells CATSAGGSTGELFF.

CDR3 loop: CATSWGSTEAFF. The genes are TRBV7-9 and TRBJ1-1. CDR1 and CDR2 from the germline V gene are SEHNR and FQNEAQ (reference sequence). CDR3 length: 12 residues.

This sequence joins TRBV2 and TRBJ2-1; TCRdb names TRBD1, which stays unverified in the absence of DNA. CDR1 and CDR2 from the germline V gene are SNHLY and FYNNEI. The CDR3 sequence is 16 residues long. CDR3 amino acids: CARRRHPGPVNNEQFF.

The chain carries TRBV27 and TRBJ2-3; TCRdb's D call, TRBD2, is unchecked because there is no DNA. The CDR3 totals 14 residues. CDR1 MNHEY and CDR2 SMNVEV come from the germline V gene (reference sequence). The CDR3 is CASRTSGRGNTQYF.

V gene TRBV11-2 combines with J gene TRBJ1-3. The CDR3 length is 15 residues. The germline CDR1 and CDR2 sequences are SGHAT and FQNNGV. CDR3 sequence: CASSRIKSSGNTIYF.

The V call is TRBV12-3 or TRBV12-4, the J call TRBJ2-2; TCRdb returns TRBD2, unconfirmable since there is no DNA. This CDR3 spans 16 amino acids. This CDR3 is CASSRLAITNTGELFF.

The V and J genes are TRBV20-1 and TRBJ2-1; absent DNA, TCRdb's TRBD1 call cannot be checked. Germline V gene sequence: CDR1 DFQATT, CDR2 SNEGSKA (reference sequence). This CDR3 comprises 16 residues. The CDR3 is CSASSWQGISYNEQFF.

The chain joins TRBV12-3 or TRBV12-4 to TRBJ2-6; TCRdb gives TRBD1 as the D gene, but with no DNA this cannot be confirmed. The CDR3 length is 14 residues. The CDR3 loop reads CASSNTPGPNVLTF.

The V call is TRBV7-9, the J call TRBJ2-2. CDR1 is SEHNR, CDR2 FQNEAQ, per germline (reference sequence). The CDR3 totals 15 residues. The CDR3 region is CASSLLGANAGELFF.

J is TRBJ2-3 and V is TRBV29-1; there is no DNA to check the TCRdb D call of TRBD2. Per the germline V gene, CDR1 is SQVTM and CDR2 is ANQGSEA. The CDR3 consists of 11 residues. The CDR3 reads CSVRDRLVQYF.

The chain carries TRBV12-3 or TRBV12-4 and TRBJ1-1; TCRdb names TRBD1, which stays unverified in the absence of DNA. The CDR3 has 11 residues. Here the CDR3 reads CASRTRAEAFF.

V gene TRBV20-1 combines with J gene TRBJ2-3. Germline lookup yields CDR1 DFQATT and CDR2 SNEGSKA (reference sequence). CDR3 length equals 15 residues. The CDR3 region is CSARDPSLVEDTQYF.

The rearrangement links TRBV6-2 or TRBV6-3 to TRBJ2-3; TCRdb indicates TRBD2, and absent DNA this call remains unverified. The germline gives CDR1 MNHEY, CDR2 SVGEGT. This CDR3 has 14 amino acids. This chain's CDR3 is CASTSGLAGATQYF.

The chain joins TRBV18 to TRBJ2-7. Germline values: CDR1 KGHSH, CDR2 LQKENI. The CDR3 length is 16 residues. The CDR3 sequence is CASSPLGGSTPYEQYF. The full variable domain, with the rest looked up from reference TRBV18 and TRBJ2-7, is NAGVMQNPRHLVRRRGQEARLRCSPMKGHSHVYWYRQLPEEGLKFMVYLQKENIIDESGMPKERFSAEFPKEGPSILRIQQVVRGDSAAYFCASSPLGGSTPYEQYFGPGTRLTVT.

The rearrangement joins TRBV5-1 to TRBJ2-4. The germline V gene has CDR1 SGHRS and CDR2 YFSETQ. There are 16 residues in the CDR3. CDR3 amino acids: CASSLFTPGTRNIQYF.